The sequence of this TCR beta chain was determined in a study of T cell repertoires in cytomegalovirus infection. On this clonotype: What it binds is not known.

The CDR3 consists of 16 residues. The ends lost 3 bases at V and 4 bases at J; junction bases unmatched: 11. TCRdb called the reads again in MiXCR, with one record for every CDR3 protein. The sample lists about 160,000 distinct CDR3 sequences, less than 25% occurring once. The rearrangement links TRBV12-3 or TRBV12-4 to TRBJ2-7; 8 bases are a match to TRBD1. The sequence was obtained from a human donor in good health (CMV status not recorded). Some clones in this sample may be carry-over from other donors' samples. The input for sequencing was CD8+ T cells from cultured PBMCs, taken from culture after CMV antigen stimulation. The DNA of the CDR3 is TGTGCCAGCAGTTTGTTTGAAGGACAGGGAGGTTACGAGCAGTACTTC. This encodes CASSLFEGQGGYEQYF.